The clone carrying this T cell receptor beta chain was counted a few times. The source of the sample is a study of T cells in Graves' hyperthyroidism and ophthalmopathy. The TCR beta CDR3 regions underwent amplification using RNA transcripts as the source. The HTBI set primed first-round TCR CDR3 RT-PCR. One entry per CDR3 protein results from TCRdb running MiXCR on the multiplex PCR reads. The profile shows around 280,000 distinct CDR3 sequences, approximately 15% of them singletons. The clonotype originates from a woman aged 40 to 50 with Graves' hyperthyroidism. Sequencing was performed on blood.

CDR3 amino acids: CASRKGQGPLNEQFF. The CDR3 DNA reads TGTGCCAGCAGGAAAGGGCAGGGACCCCTCAATGAGCAGTTCTTC. This rearrangement joins TRBV6-1 to TRBJ2-1; possibly TRBD1 or TRBD2 for D (5 bases each). This CDR3 spans 15 amino acids. The germline CDR1 and CDR2 sequences are MNHNS and SASEGT. Trimming pared 6 bases from V and 6 bases from J, leaving 18 bases between.